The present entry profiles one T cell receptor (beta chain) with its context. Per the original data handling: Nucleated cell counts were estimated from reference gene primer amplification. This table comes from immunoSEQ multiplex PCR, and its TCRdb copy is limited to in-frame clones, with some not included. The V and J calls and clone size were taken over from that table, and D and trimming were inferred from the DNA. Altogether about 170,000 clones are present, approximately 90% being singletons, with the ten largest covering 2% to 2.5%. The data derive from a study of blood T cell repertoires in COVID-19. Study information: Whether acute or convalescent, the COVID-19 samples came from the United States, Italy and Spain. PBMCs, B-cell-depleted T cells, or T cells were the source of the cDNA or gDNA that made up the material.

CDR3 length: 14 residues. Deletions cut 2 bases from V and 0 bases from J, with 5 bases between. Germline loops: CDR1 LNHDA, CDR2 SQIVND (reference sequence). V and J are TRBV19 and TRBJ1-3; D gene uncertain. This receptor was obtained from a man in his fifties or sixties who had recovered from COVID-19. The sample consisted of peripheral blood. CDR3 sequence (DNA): TGTGCCAGTAGTATACCTTACTCTGGAAACACCATATATTTT. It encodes CASSIPYSGNTIYF.